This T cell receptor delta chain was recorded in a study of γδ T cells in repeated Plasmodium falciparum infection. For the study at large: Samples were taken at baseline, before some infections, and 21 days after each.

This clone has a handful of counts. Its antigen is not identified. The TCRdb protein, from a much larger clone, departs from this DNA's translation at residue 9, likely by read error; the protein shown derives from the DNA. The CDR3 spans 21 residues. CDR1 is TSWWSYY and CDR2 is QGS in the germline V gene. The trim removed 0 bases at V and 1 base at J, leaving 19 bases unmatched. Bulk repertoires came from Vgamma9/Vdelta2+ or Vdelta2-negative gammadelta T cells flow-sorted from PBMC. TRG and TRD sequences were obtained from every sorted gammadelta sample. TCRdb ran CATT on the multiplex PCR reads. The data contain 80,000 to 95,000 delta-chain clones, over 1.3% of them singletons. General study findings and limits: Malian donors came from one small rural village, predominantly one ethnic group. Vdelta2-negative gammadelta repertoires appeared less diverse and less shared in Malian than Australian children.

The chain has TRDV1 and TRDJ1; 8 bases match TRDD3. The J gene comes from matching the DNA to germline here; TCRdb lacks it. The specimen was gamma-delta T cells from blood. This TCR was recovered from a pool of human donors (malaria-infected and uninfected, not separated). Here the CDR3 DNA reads TGTGCTCTTGGGGAACTTGACCCTGCGTGTTCTGGGGGACCACCCACCGATAAACTCATCTTT. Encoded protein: CALGELDPACSGGPPTDKLIF.